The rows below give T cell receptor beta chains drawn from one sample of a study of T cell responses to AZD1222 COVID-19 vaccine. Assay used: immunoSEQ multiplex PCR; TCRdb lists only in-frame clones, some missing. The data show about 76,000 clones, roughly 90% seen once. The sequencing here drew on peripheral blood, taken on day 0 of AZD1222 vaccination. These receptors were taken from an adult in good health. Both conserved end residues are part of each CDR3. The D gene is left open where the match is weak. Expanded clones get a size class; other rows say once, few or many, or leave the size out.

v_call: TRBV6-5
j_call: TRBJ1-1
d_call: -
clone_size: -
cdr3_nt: TGTGCCAGCAGGTTAGGGAAGAACACTGAAGCTTTCTTT
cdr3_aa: CASRLGKNTEAFF

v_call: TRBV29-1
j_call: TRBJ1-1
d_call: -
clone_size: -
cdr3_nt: TGCAGCGTTGGGGCGAATGCTTTCTTT
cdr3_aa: CSVGANAFF

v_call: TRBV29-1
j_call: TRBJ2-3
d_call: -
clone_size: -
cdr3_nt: TGCAGCGTTGCCCAGGGCACAGATACGCAGTATTTT
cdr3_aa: CSVAQGTDTQYF

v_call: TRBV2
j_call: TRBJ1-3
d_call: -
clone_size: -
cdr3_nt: TGTGCCAGCAGTGAATCGCGGGTAGTAGGCAACACCATATATTTT
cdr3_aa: CASSESRVVGNTIYF

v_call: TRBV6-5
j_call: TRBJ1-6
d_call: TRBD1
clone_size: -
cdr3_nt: TGTGCCTGCTGGCTAGGGGGCGGTAATTCACCCCTCCACTTT
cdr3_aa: CACWLGGGNSPLHF

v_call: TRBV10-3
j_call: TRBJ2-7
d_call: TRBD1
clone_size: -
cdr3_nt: TGTGCCATCAGTGAGTCCGGGACAGGGACCTACGTTACCTACGAGCAGTACTTC
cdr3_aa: CAISESGTGTYVTYEQYF

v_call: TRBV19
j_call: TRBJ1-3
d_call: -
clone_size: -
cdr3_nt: TGTGCCAGTAGCCAAGAGGGGAACTCTGGAAACACCATATATTTT
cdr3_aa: CASSQEGNSGNTIYF

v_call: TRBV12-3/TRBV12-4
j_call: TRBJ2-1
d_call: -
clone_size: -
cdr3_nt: TGTGCCAGCAGTTTCGGAGGGCCTTGGTTCTTC
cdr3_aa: CASSFGGPWFF

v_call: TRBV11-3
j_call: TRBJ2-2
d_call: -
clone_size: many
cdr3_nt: TGTGCCAGCTCCCGGGGGCTCGGGGAGCTGTTTTTT
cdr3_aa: CASSRGLGELFF

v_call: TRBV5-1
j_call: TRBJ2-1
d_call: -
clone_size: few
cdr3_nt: TGCGCCAGCAGCTTGGGGTACGGGGTCAATGAGCAGTTCTTC
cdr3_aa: CASSLGYGVNEQFF

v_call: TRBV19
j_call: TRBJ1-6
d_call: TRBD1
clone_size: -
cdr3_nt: TGTGCCAGCGCCGGGACAGGGGGTTCACCCCTCCACTTT
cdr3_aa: CASAGTGGSPLHF

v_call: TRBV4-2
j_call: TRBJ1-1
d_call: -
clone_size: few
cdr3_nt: TGTGCCAGCAGCCAAGATCTCGCACAGAGCCCTGAAGCTTTCTTT
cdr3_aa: CASSQDLAQSPEAFF

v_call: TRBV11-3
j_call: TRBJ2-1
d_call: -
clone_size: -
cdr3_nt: TGTGCCAGCAGCTCCCGGGACGGGAAGCAGTTCTTC
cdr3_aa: CASSSRDGKQFF

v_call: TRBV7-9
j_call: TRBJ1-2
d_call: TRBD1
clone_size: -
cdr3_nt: TGTGCCAGCAGCTTAACCCCGGCAGGGGGATATGGCTACACCTTC
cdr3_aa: CASSLTPAGGYGYTF

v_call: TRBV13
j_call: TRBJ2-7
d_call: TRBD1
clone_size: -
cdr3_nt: TGTGCCAGCAGCCCCCGGGACAGGGGGTACGAGCAGTACTTC
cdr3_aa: CASSPRDRGYEQYF

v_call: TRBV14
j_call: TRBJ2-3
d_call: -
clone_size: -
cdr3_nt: TGTGCCAGCAGCTTACTATATACGCAGTATTTT
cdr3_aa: CASSLLYTQYF

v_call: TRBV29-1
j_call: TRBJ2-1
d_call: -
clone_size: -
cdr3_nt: TGCAGCGTTGACGCGGCAGGTCAAGGGAATGAGCAGTTCTTC
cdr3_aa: CSVDAAGQGNEQFF

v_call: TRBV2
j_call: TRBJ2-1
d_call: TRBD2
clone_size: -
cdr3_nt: TGTGCCAGCAAACGGCGGGGGGTCCACAATGAGCAGTTCTTC
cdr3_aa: CASKRRGVHNEQFF

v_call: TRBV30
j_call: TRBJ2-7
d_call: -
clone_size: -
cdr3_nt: TGTGCCTGCGGGGAGAGCTCCTACGAGCAGTACTTC
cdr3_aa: CACGESSYEQYF

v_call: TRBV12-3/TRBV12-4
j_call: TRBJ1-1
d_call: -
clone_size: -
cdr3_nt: TGTGCCAGCAGCTGGTCGGGGGAAGGTGAAGCTTTCTTT
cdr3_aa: CASSWSGEGEAFF

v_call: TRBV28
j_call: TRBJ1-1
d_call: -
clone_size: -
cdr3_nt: TGTGCCAGCAGTTTAGGTAGGGGGGGCACTGAAGCTTTCTTT
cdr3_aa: CASSLGRGGTEAFF

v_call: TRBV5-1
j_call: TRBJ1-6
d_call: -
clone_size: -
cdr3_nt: TGCGCCAGCACTAATACCCCATCCCTGGGTTCACCCCTCCACTTT
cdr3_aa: CASTNTPSLGSPLHF

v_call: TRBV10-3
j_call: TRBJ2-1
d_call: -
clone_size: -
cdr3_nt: TGTGCCATCAGTGAGGCCGCCAGGGCCGATGAGCAGTTCTTC
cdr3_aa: CAISEAARADEQFF

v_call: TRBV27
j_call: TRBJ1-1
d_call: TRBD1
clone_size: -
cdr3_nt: TGTGCCAGCAGTTTATACCCGGGACAGATAAACACTGAAGCTTTCTTT
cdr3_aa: CASSLYPGQINTEAFF

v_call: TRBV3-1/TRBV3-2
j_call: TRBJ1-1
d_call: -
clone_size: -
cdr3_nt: TGTGCCAGCAGCCAGTTAGATGAAGCTTTCTTT
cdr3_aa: CASSQLDEAFF

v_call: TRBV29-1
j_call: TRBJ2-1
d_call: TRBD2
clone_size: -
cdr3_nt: TGCAGCGTTGAAAGTAGCGGGAGGGCCTGGGAGCAGTTCTTC
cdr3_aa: CSVESSGRAWEQFF

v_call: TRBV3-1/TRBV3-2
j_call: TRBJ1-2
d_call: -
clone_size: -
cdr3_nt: TGTGCCAGCAGCCAAGGGCCCGGCTACACCTTC
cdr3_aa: CASSQGPGYTF

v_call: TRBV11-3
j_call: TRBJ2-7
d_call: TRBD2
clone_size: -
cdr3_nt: TGTGCCAGCAGCTCCTTTGGACTAGCGGGAGTCTCCTACGAGCAGTACTTC
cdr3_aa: CASSSFGLAGVSYEQYF

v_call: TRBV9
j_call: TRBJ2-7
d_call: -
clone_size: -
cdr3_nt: TGTGCCAGCAGCCCCACCGATGACGAGCAGTACTTC
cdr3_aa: CASSPTDDEQYF

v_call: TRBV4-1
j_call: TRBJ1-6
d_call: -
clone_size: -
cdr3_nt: TGCGCCAGCAGCCAAGTGTCCAGTTCACCCCTCCACTTT
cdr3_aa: CASSQVSSSPLHF

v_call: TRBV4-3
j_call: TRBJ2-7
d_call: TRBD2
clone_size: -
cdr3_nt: TGCGCCAGCAGCCAAGGGACTAGCGGGGGGTTGGTAGAGCAGTACTTC
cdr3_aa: CASSQGTSGGLVEQYF

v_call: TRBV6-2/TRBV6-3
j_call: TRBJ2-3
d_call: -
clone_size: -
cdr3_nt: TGTGCCAGCAGTAACTTTCAGGGGGATACGCAGTATTTT
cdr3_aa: CASSNFQGDTQYF

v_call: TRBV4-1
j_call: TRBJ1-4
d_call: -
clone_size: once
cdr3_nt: TGCGCCAGCAGCCAAGATCGACAGACAACTAATGAAAAACTGTTTTTT
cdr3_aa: CASSQDRQTTNEKLFF

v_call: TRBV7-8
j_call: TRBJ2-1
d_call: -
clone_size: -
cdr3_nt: TGTGCCAGCAGCTCCTTGGCGGGTTCCAATGAGCAGTTCTTC
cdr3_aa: CASSSLAGSNEQFF